This TCR beta chain stems from a study of blood T cell repertoires in COVID-19. In Cohort 3, a recovered donor had either two negative PCRs, clearance, or symptom resolution. The CDR3 is 16 residues long. Trimming stripped 0 bases from V and 3 bases from J, with 12 bases between. The germline V gene has CDR1 MGHRA and CDR2 YSYEKL. There are a few counts of this clone. The method was immunoSEQ multiplex PCR; TCRdb's version includes in-frame clones alone and lacks a portion of them. The sample includes 320,000 or so clones, around 86% seen only once; the top ten take 5% to 5.5%. The chain carries TRBV4-1 and TRBJ1-5, with unresolved D. The sequence was collected from a man aged 60 to 69 who had recovered from COVID-19. The sample consisted of PBMCs or T cells enriched from blood (not recorded which). Here the CDR3 DNA reads TGCGCCAGCAGCCAAGATAGGGAGTACTCCAATCAGCCCCAGCATTTT. Amino acid sequence: CASSQDREYSNQPQHF.